These 12 T cell receptor beta chains originate from one sample sequenced in a study of long-term antiretroviral therapy in people with HIV. A v3.0 immunoSEQ assay was performed at survey level. Here immunoSEQ multiplex PCR was the method, and the copy in TCRdb shows in-frame clones only, minus some. This sample has some 34,000 clones, with 96% found just once. This sample comprised unsorted PBMCs, obtained 6.5 to 6.9 years after starting antiretroviral therapy. Source of these receptors: a man aged 25-45 years with HIV.

CDR3 in amino acids: CASSTPYRDREKLFF. CDR3 coding DNA: TGTGCCAGTAGTACCCCTTACAGGGATCGGGAAAAACTGTTTTTT. The rearrangement uses TRBV19 and TRBJ1-4, with TRBD1 as a possible D gene (6 bases). The V and J ends lost 4 bases and 8 bases respectively, with 17 bases between them. CDR1 is LNHDA, CDR2 SQIVND, per germline (reference sequence). The CDR3 has 15 residues.

This clone has just one count. This rearrangement joins TRBV30 to TRBJ2-7; D remains unclear. This CDR3 region has 12 residues. Per germline, CDR1 GTSNPN and CDR2 SVGIG (reference sequence). Trimming pared 4 bases from V and 2 bases from J, leaving 9 bases between. CDR3: CAWMNGAYEQYF. CDR3 in DNA: TGTGCCTGGATGAATGGGGCCTACGAGCAGTACTTC.

This clone was counted only a few times. This chain joins TRBV6-1 and TRBJ2-7, with 9 bases aligning to TRBD2. The CDR3 extends over 15 amino acids. Losses at the gene ends were 3 bases for V and 2 bases for J; bases not matched to a gene: 5. The germline gives CDR1 MNHNS, CDR2 SASEGT. The CDR3 bases are TGTGCCAGCAGTGACGAAGTAGCGGGAGCCTACGAGCAGTACTTC. This gives the protein CASSDEVAGAYEQYF.

The V call is TRBV5-6, the J call TRBJ2-7; 7 bases agree with TRBD1. The length of the CDR3 is 18 residues. Trimming cost V 4 bases and J 3 bases; bases outside gene matches: 19. Germline CDR1 SGHDT, CDR2 YYEEEE. In DNA form, the CDR3 reads TGTGCCAGCAGCATGGGGCCCCTGGGTGGGACAGTGGACTACGAGCAGTACTTC. Its translation: CASSMGPLGGTVDYEQYF.

The CDR3 DNA follows: TGTGCCAGCAGCTTAAGCCAGGGTAGCTACGAGCAGTACTTC. Encoded protein: CASSLSQGSYEQYF. The rearrangement links TRBV5-4 to TRBJ2-7, with D maybe TRBD1 (5 bases). CDR1 and CDR2 (germline): SGHNT, YYREEE (reference sequence). V was cut by 2 bases and J by 3 bases, with 12 bases left in between. The CDR3 length is 14 residues.

V is TRBV29-1 and J is TRBJ1-1; D possibly corresponds to TRBD1 (5 bases). Germline V CDR1 and CDR2: SQVTM, ANQGSEA. V was cut by 4 bases and J by 1 base, with 7 bases left in between. The CDR3 sequence is 12 residues long. The CDR3 bases are TGCAGCGTTGTTGGGGGGAACACTGAAGCTTTCTTT. It translates to CSVVGGNTEAFF. The full variable domain, rest sourced from reference TRBV29-1 and TRBJ1-1, is SAVISQKPSRDICQRGTSLTIQCQVDSQVTMMFWYRQQPGQSLTLIATANQGSEATYESGFVIDKFPISRPNLTFSTLTVSNMSPEDSSIYLCSVVGGNTEAFFGQGTRLTVV.

This chain uses TRBV6-1 with TRBJ2-1; 11 bases align to TRBD2. Germline CDR1 reads MNHNS; CDR2 reads SASEGT. This CDR3 has 16 amino acids. Germline trimming cut 2 bases from V and 9 bases from J; bases unmatched to any gene: 9. The CDR3 spells CASSEQTSGEAVEQFF. The CDR3 coding sequence is TGTGCCAGCAGTGAACAGACTAGCGGGGAGGCCGTTGAGCAGTTCTTC.

The chain combines TRBV7-9 with TRBJ1-2; D unclear. This CDR3 is built from 16 residues. Deletions cut 1 base from V and 4 bases from J, with 16 bases between. Per the germline V gene, CDR1 is SEHNR and CDR2 is FQNEAQ (reference sequence). In nucleotides, the CDR3 is TGTGCCAGCAGCTTAGGACCCATAGAGGAGGTCTATGGCTACACCTTC. It is translated as CASSLGPIEEVYGYTF.

The chain employs TRBV19 and TRBJ1-1, with D possibly being TRBD1 (6 bases). Trimming took 10 bases from V and 0 from J, leaving 9 bases between them. Germline V gene lookup returns CDR1 LNHDA and CDR2 SQIVND (reference sequence). This CDR3 is 12 amino acids long. CDR3 bases: TGTGCCACAGGGGCGTTGAACACTGAAGCTTTCTTT. It translates to CATGALNTEAFF.

V usage is TRBV9 and J usage is TRBJ2-1; TRBD1 is a possible D gene (6 bases). Trimming cost V 3 bases and J 4 bases, with 14 bases left between them. The CDR3 runs 15 residues. The germline V gene has CDR1 SGDLS and CDR2 YYNGEE. The CDR3 reads CASSAGQTLYNEQFF. As DNA, the CDR3 is TGTGCCAGCAGCGCCGGACAGACTTTATACAATGAGCAGTTCTTC.

The J gene is TRBJ1-5, the V gene TRBV2; D not resolved. Germline CDR1 is SNHLY and CDR2 is FYNNEI. There are 13 residues in the CDR3. The germline V and J ends were trimmed by 7 bases and 5 bases, with 12 bases remaining between them. The CDR3 here is CASKSQADQPQHF. The CDR3 coding sequence is TGTGCCAGCAAGTCCCAGGCGGATCAGCCCCAGCATTTT. The whole variable domain, remainder taken from reference TRBV2 and TRBJ1-5, is EPEVTQTPSHQVTQMGQEVILRCVPISNHLYFYWYRQILGQKVEFLVSFYNNEISEKSEIFDDQFSVERPDGSNFTLKIRSTKLEDSAMYFCASKSQADQPQHFGDGTRLSIL.

This chain joins TRBV4-1 and TRBJ2-2, with D tentatively TRBD2 (6 bases). Looked up from germline, CDR1 is MGHRA and CDR2 is YSYEKL. With 1 base removed from V and 4 bases from J, the gap between germline ends came to 19 bases. There are 18 residues in the CDR3. This CDR3 is CASSQAPVSSALTGELFF. In DNA, the CDR3 is TGCGCCAGCAGCCAAGCTCCTGTCTCTAGCGCCCTCACCGGGGAGCTGTTTTTT.